One sample yielded the 10 T cell receptor beta chains listed below, sequenced in a study of T cells expressing NK-cell markers. TCRdb derives one entry per CDR3 protein from the 5' RACE reads, leaving out DNA. This sample contains roughly 300,000 distinct CDR3 sequences. The sample consisted of blood T cells: a sorted CD56 or NKG2C T cell subset, CD4+ or CD8+ T cells, or bulk PBMC T cells (not recorded which). The source is a woman aged 18 to 75 in good health.

The rearrangement links TRBV29-1 to TRBJ2-3; no DNA is available, so the TRBD2 call from TCRdb remains unchecked. Germline CDR1 SQVTM, CDR2 ANQGSEA. The CDR3 covers 16 residues. CDR3 loop: CSVEEWSGSVTDTQYF.

V usage is TRBV7-2 and J usage is TRBJ1-1. Looked up from germline, CDR1 is SGHTA and CDR2 is FQGNSA. The CDR3 spans 12 residues. The CDR3 loop is CASTRGVTEAFF.

The chain is built from TRBV12-3 or TRBV12-4 and TRBJ1-4; as DNA is missing, the TRBD1 call by TCRdb cannot be tested. This CDR3 contains 14 residues. The chain's CDR3 is CASTLTGPNEKLFF.

The V and J genes are TRBV4-3 and TRBJ2-5; the TCRdb D gene call, TRBD1, has no DNA to confirm it. Per germline, CDR1 LGHNA and CDR2 YSLEER. The CDR3 covers 15 residues. CDR3 sequence: CASSQESRPQETQYF.

The chain couples TRBV7-3 to TRBJ2-1; TCRdb proposes TRBD2, but this gene call is untestable without DNA. Germline V gene data show CDR1 as SGHTA and CDR2 as FQGTGA. This CDR3 region has 15 residues. The CDR3 here is CASSLRRTSHNEQFF.

This sequence joins TRBV2 and TRBJ2-5; there is no DNA to check the TCRdb D call of TRBD1. CDR1 and CDR2 from the germline V gene are SNHLY and FYNNEI. CDR3 length: 14 amino acids. The CDR3 loop reads CASRPVWGQETQYF.

The chain carries TRBV5-4 and TRBJ2-2; TCRdb selects TRBD1, and the lack of DNA leaves this call unchecked. The CDR3 totals 15 residues. Per germline, CDR1 SGHNT and CDR2 YYREEE (reference sequence). CDR3 protein: CASSPRDRGTGELFF.

The genes are TRBV24-1 and TRBJ2-1; TCRdb's D call, TRBD1, is unchecked because there is no DNA. The germline V gene has CDR1 KGHDR and CDR2 SFDVKD. The CDR3 contains 13 residues. This CDR3 is CATRDPWGNEQFF.

The rearrangement links TRBV20-1 to TRBJ2-3; the D call from TCRdb, TRBD2, cannot be confirmed without DNA. CDR1 is DFQATT, CDR2 SNEGSKA, per germline (reference sequence). The CDR3 extends over 14 amino acids. CDR3 sequence reads: CSAKVAGSTDTQYF.

V and J are TRBV6-5 and TRBJ1-4; TCRdb lists TRBD1, though no DNA is available to test this call. The CDR3 has 16 residues. CDR1 and CDR2 (germline): MNHEY, SVGAGI. The chain's CDR3 is CASSYGAGGRNEKLFF.